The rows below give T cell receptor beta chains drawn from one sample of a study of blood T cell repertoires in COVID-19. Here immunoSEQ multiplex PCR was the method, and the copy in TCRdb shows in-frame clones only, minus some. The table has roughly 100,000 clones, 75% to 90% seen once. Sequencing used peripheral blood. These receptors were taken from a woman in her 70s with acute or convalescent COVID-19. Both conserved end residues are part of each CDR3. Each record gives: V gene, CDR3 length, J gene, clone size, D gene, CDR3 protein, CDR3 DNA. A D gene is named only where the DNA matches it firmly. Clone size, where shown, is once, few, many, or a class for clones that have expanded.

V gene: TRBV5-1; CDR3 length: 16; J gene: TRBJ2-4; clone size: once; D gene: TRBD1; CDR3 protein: CASSQQQGARGNIQYF; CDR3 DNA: TGCGCCAGCAGCCAACAACAGGGGGCGAGAGGAAACATTCAGTACTTC
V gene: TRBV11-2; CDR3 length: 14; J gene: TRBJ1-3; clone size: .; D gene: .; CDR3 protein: CASSHSVPGNTIYF; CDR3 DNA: TGTGCCAGCAGCCATTCGGTCCCTGGAAACACCATATATTTT
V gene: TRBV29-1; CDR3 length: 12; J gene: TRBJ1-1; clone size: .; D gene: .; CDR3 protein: CSVGQGRTEAFF; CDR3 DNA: TGCAGCGTTGGGCAGGGAAGGACTGAAGCTTTCTTT
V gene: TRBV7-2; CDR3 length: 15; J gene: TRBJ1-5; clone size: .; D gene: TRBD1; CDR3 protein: CASSSGTGNNQPQHF; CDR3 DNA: TGTGCCAGCAGCTCCGGGACAGGGAACAATCAGCCCCAGCATTTT
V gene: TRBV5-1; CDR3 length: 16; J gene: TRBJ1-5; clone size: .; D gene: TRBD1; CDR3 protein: CASSPGTAGGNQPQHF; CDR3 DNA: TGCGCCAGCAGCCCGGGGACAGCGGGAGGCAATCAGCCCCAGCATTTT
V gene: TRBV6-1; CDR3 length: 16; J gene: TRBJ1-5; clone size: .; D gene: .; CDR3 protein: CASSEMTALSNQPQHF; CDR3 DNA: TGTGCCAGCAGTGAAATGACAGCCCTTAGCAATCAGCCCCAGCATTTT
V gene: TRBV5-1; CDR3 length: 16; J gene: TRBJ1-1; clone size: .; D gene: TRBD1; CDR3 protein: CASSLRTGAGNTEAFF; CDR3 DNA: TGCGCCAGCAGCTTGAGGACAGGGGCGGGGAACACTGAAGCTTTCTTT
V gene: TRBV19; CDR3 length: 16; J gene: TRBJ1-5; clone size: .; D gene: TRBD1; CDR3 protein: CASSTSDRAFNQPQHF; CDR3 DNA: TGTGCCAGTAGTACCTCGGACAGGGCCTTCAATCAGCCCCAGCATTTT
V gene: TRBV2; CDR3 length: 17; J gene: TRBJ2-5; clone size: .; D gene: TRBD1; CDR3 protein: CASTPGRPGQFLGTQYF; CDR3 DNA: TGTGCCAGCACACCAGGGCGACCGGGACAGTTCCTCGGGACCCAGTACTTC
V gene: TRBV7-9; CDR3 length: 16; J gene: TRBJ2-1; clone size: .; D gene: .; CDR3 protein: CASSLVAGLRDNEQFF; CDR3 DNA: TGTGCCAGCAGCTTAGTGGCGGGATTAAGGGACAATGAGCAGTTCTTC
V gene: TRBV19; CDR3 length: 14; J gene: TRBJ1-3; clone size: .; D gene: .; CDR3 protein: CASRVPGSGNTIYF; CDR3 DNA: TGTGCCAGTAGAGTTCCGGGGTCTGGAAACACCATATATTTT
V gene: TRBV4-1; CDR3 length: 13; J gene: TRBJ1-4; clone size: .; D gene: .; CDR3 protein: CASSQILVEKLFF; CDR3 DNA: TGCGCCAGCAGCCAGATTTTAGTTGAAAAACTGTTTTTT
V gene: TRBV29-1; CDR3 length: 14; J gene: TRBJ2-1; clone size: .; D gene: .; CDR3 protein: CSVNNGGLSGEQFF; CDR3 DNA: TGCAGCGTTAACAACGGGGGGCTGAGTGGGGAGCAGTTCTTC
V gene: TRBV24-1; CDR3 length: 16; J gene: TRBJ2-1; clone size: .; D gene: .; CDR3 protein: CATSDPTGRLGNEQFF; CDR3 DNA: TGTGCCACCAGTGACCCGACCGGGCGACTAGGCAATGAGCAGTTCTTC
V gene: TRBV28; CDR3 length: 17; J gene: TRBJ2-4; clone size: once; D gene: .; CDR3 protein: CASSPTGSHLAKNIQYF; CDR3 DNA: TGTGCCAGCAGCCCCACCGGGTCCCATCTAGCCAAAAACATTCAGTACTTC
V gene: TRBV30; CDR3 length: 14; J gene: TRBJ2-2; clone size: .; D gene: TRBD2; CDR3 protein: CAWNAGEYVGELFF; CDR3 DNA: TGTGCCTGGAACGCGGGAGAATATGTCGGGGAGCTGTTTTTT
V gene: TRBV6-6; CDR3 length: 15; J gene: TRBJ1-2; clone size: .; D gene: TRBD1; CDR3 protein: CASSYSAGTGNGYTF; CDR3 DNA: TGTGCCAGCAGTTACTCGGCCGGGACAGGGAATGGCTACACCTTC
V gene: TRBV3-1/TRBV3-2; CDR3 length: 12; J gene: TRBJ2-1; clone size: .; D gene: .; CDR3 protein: CASSSYYNEQFF; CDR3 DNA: TGTGCCAGCAGCTCCTACTACAATGAGCAGTTCTTC
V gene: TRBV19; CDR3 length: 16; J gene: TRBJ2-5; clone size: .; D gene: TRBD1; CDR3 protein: CASSARRTGFEETQYF; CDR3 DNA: TGTGCCAGTAGTGCCAGGAGGACAGGGTTTGAAGAGACCCAGTACTTC
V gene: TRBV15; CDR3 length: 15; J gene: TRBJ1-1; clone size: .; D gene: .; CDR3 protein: CATSSLANRHTEAFF; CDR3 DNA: TGTGCCACCAGCAGCCTCGCTAACAGGCACACTGAAGCTTTCTTT
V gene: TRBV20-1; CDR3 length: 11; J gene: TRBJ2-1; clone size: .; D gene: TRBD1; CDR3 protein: CSARYGQGEFF; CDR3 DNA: TGCAGTGCTAGATACGGACAGGGGGAGTTCTTC
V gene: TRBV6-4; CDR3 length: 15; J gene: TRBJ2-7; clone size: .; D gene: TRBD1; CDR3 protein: CASSDRTGNLRGQYF; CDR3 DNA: TGTGCCAGCAGTGACAGGACAGGGAATCTACGAGGGCAGTACTTC
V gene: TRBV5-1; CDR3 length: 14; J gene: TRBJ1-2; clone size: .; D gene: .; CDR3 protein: CASSAQGPRNGYTF; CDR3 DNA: TGCGCCAGCAGCGCCCAGGGGCCCCGAAATGGCTACACCTTC
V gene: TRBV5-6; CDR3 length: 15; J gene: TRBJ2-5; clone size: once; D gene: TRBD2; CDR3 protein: CASELLGTSGAVLYF; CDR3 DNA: TGTGCCAGCGAGCTTCTTGGGACTAGCGGGGCGGTGTTGTACTTC
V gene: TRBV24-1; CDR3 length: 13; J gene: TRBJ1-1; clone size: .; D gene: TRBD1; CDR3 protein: CATSDHGTGAAFF; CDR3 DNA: TGTGCCACCAGTGACCACGGGACAGGGGCAGCTTTCTTT
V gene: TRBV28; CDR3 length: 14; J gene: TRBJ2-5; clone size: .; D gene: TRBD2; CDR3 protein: CASSSTGGPGTQYF; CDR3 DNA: TGTGCCAGCAGTTCAACGGGAGGGCCCGGCACCCAGTACTTC
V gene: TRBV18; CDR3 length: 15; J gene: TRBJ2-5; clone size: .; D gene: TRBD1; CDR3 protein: CASSPEGQGGETQYF; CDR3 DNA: TGTGCCAGCTCACCGGAGGGACAGGGGGGAGAGACCCAGTACTTC
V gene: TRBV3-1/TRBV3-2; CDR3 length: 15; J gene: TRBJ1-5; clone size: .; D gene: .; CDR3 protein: CASSQTNRVNQPQHF; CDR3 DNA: TGTGCCAGCAGCCAGACCAACAGGGTAAATCAGCCCCAGCATTTT
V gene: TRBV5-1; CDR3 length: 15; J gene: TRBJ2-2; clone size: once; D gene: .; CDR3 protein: CASRTGTRNTGELFF; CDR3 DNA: TGCGCCAGCAGAACCGGGACTCGAAACACCGGGGAGCTGTTTTTT
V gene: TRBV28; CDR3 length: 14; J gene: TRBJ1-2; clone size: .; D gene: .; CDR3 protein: CASSTQPGLGGYTF; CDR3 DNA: TGTGCCAGCAGTACCCAACCGGGACTCGGTGGCTACACCTTC
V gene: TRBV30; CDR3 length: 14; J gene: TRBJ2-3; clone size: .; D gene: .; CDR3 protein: CASNGQGYTDTQYF; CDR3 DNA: TGTGCCTCCAACGGGCAGGGCTACACAGATACGCAGTATTTT
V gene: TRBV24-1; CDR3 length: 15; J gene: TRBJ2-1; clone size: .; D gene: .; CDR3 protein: CATSDFRQSHNEQFF; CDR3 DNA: TGTGCCACCAGTGATTTCCGACAGTCCCACAATGAGCAGTTCTTC
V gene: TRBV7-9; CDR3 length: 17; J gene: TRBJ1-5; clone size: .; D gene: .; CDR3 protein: CASSLSRASGGNQPQHF; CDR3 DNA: TGTGCCAGCAGCTTAAGCAGGGCCTCCGGGGGGAATCAGCCCCAGCATTTT
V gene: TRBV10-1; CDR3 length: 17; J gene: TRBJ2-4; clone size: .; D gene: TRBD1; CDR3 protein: CASSESGTGPPKNIQYF; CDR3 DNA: TGCGCCAGCAGTGAGTCCGGGACAGGGCCGCCCAAAAACATTCAGTACTTC
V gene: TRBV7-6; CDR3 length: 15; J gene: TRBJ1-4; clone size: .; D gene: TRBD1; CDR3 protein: CASSLGRQGGEKLFF; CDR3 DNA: TGTGCCAGCAGCTTAGGGCGACAGGGGGGGGAAAAACTGTTTTTT
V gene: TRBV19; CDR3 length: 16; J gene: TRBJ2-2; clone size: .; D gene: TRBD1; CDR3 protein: CASSPRTGGQTGELFF; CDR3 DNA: TGTGCCAGTAGTCCGAGGACAGGGGGTCAGACCGGGGAGCTGTTTTTT
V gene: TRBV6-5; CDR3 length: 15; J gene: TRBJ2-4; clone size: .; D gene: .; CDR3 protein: CASRGGVGTKNIQYF; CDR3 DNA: TGTGCCAGCAGAGGGGGGGTCGGGACCAAAAACATTCAGTACTTC
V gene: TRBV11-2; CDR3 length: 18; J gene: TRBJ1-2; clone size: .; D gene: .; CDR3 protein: CASSPLDGLSGGRMSYTF; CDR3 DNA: TGTGCCAGCAGCCCCTTAGACGGCCTCTCGGGGGGGCGAATGAGCTACACCTTC
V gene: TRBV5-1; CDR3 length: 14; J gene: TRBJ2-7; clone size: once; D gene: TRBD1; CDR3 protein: CASSWTGARHEQYF; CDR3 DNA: TGCGCCAGCAGCTGGACAGGGGCGCGGCACGAGCAGTACTTC
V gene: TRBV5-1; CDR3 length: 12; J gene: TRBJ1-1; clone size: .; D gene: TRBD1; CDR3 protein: CASSRQGLEAFF; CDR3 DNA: TGCGCCAGCAGCCGACAGGGATTGGAAGCTTTCTTT
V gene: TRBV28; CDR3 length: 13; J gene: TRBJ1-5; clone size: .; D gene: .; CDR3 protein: CASSRRANQPQHF; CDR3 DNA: TGTGCCAGCAGCAGGAGGGCCAATCAGCCCCAGCATTTT
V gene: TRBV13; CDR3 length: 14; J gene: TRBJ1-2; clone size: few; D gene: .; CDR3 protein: CASSLYSVLDGYTF; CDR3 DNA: TGTGCCAGCAGCTTATACTCTGTGTTGGATGGCTACACCTTC
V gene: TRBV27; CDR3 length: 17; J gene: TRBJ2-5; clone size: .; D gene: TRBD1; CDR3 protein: CASSQRRQGRKGETQYF; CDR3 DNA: TGTGCCAGCAGTCAACGAAGACAGGGTCGGAAGGGAGAGACCCAGTACTTC
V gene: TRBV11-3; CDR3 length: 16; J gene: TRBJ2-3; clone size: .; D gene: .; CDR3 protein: CASSAGGGAGTDTQYF; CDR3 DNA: TGTGCCAGCAGCGCCGGAGGGGGCGCAGGCACAGATACGCAGTATTTT
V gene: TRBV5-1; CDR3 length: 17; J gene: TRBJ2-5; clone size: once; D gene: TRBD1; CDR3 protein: CASSLEPPGTVRETQYF; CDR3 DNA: TGCGCCAGCAGCTTGGAGCCCCCCGGGACAGTACGAGAGACCCAGTACTTC
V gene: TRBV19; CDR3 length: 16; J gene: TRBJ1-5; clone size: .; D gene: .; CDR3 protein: CASSFGPGRENQPQHF; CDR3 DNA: TGTGCCAGTAGTTTCGGTCCCGGACGGGAAAATCAGCCCCAGCATTTT
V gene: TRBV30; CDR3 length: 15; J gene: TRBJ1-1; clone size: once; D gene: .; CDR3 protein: CAWRRDDRMNTEAFF; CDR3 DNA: TGTGCCTGGAGAAGGGACGACAGGATGAACACTGAAGCTTTCTTT
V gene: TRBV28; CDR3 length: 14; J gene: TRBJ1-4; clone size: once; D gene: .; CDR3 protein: CASSPRSFLEKLFF; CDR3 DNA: TGTGCCAGCAGCCCTCGGTCCTTTCTTGAAAAACTGTTTTTT
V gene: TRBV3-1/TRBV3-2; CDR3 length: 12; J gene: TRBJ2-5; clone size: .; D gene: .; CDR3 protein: CASSQAAETQYF; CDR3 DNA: TGTGCCAGCAGCCAAGCCGCGGAGACCCAGTACTTC
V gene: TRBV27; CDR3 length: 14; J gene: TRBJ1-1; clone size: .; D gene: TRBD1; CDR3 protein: CASRVQGAITEAFF; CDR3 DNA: TGTGCCAGCAGGGTACAGGGGGCTATCACTGAAGCTTTCTTT
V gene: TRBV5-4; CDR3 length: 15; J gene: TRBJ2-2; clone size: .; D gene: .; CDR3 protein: CASSFGMANTGELFF; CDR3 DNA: TGTGCCAGCAGCTTCGGGATGGCGAACACCGGGGAGCTGTTTTTT
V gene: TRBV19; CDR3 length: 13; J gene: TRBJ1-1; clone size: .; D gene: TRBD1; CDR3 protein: CASCWGQGGKAFF; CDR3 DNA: TGTGCCAGTTGCTGGGGACAGGGGGGAAAAGCTTTCTTT
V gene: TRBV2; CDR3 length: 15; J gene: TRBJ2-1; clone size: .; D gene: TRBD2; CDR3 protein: CASRKILAGEGEQFF; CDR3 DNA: TGTGCCAGCAGAAAGATCCTAGCGGGAGAAGGCGAGCAGTTCTTC
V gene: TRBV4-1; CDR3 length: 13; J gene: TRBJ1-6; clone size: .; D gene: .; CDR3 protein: CASSLPQGSLIHF; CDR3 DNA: TGCGCCAGCAGCCTCCCTCAGGGAAGTCTTATCCACTTT
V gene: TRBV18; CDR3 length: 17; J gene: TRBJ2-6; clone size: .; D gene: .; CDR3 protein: CASSPPGTASGANVLTF; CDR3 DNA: TGTGCCAGCTCACCACCGGGCACAGCCTCTGGGGCCAACGTCCTGACTTTC
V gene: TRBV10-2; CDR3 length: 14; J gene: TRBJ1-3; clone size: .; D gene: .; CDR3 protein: CASSDVGAGNTIYF; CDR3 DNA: TGCGCCAGCAGTGATGTGGGCGCTGGAAACACCATATATTTT
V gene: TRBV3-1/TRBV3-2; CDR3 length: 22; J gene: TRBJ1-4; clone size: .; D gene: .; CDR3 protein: CASSQDSTAAGGPWATNEKLFF; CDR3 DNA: TGTGCCAGCAGCCAAGATTCGACCGCGGCGGGGGGGCCTTGGGCAACTAATGAAAAACTGTTTTTT
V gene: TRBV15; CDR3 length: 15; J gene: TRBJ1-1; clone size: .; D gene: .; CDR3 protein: CATSRDGQGGTEAFF; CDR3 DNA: TGTGCCACCAGCAGAGATGGCCAGGGCGGCACTGAAGCTTTCTTT